One T cell receptor beta chain is described in this entry. The record originates from a study of blood T cell repertoires in COVID-19. Study-wide background: The United States, Italy and Spain were the sources of the acute and convalescent COVID-19 samples. PBMCs, B-cell-depleted T cells, or T cells were the source of the cDNA or gDNA that made up the material.

In the authors' workflow: Reference gene primer amplification gave estimated nucleated cell counts. Assay used: immunoSEQ multiplex PCR; TCRdb lists only in-frame clones, some missing. V and J calls and clone size follow that table, whereas D and trimming were derived from the DNA. The table records about 61,000 clones, around nine tenths of them present only once. This CDR3 has 15 residues. Trimming cost V 3 bases and J 9 bases; bases outside gene matches: 10. Germline V gene lookup returns CDR1 LNHDA and CDR2 SQIVND (reference sequence). This chain connects TRBV19 to TRBJ2-1, with 8 bases aligning to TRBD2. Sequences were obtained from peripheral blood. The TCR originated in a woman in her forties or fifties with active or convalescent COVID-19. CDR3 amino acids: CASSIFRREDGEQFF. Written as DNA, the CDR3 is TGTGCCAGTAGTATCTTTAGGCGGGAGGACGGTGAGCAGTTCTTC.